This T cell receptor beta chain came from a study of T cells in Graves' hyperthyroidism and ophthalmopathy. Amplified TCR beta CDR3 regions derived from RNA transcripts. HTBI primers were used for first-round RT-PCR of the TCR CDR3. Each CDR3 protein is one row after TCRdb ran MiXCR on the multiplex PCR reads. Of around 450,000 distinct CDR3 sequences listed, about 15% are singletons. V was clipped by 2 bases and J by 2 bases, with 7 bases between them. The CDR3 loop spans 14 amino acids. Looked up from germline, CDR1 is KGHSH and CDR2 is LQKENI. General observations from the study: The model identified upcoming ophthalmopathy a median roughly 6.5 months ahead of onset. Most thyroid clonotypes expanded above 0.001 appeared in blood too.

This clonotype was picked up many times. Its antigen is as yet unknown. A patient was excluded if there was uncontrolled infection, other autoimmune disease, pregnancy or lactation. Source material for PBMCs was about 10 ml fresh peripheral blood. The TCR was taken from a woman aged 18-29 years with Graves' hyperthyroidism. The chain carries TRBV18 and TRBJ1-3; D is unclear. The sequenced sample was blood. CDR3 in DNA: TGTGCCAGCTCACCAGACCAGACTGGAAACACCATATATTTT. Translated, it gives CASSPDQTGNTIYF.